The clone carrying this TCR beta chain was recorded a few times. These data originate in a study of glioma-infiltrating T cells. TCR alpha and beta CDR3 regions were amplified from RNA using iRepertoire nested multiplex PCR. MiXCR was run by TCRdb on the multiplex PCR reads, yielding one entry per CDR3 protein. The repertoire consists of 300,000 to 450,000 distinct CDR3 sequences, with less than 50% occurring once and the leading ten covering around 12%. Sequencing input: glioma tissue, nonneoplastic brain tissue, or PBMCs (not recorded which). This receptor was identified in a human donor with low-grade glioma or glioblastoma, undergoing nonglioma brain surgery, or in good health (not recorded which).

CDR3 in amino acids: CASTPAGDSNQPQHF. As DNA, the CDR3 is TGTGCCAGCACCCCAGCGGGGGATAGCAATCAGCCCCAGCATTTT. The chain joins TRBV28 to TRBJ1-5; maybe TRBD1 (5 bases). With 7 bases removed from V and 0 bases from J, the gap between germline ends came to 13 bases. The CDR3 spans 15 residues. The V gene's germline CDR1 is MDHEN and CDR2 SYDVKM.